This T cell receptor beta chain emerged from a study of blood T cell repertoires in COVID-19. For the study at large: COVID-19 samples, acute and convalescent, were from the United States, Italy and Spain.

Germline CDR1 is GTSNPN and CDR2 is SVGIG (reference sequence). Trimming removed 0 bases from V and 7 bases from J, with 15 bases in between. CDR3 size: 14 residues. Sequencing used immunoSEQ multiplex PCR; TCRdb keeps in-frame clones, though not all of them. The sample has around 66,000 clones, around four fifths seen once; the top ten hold about 9.8%. The clonotype originates from a human donor in a cohort sampled during active COVID-19. The sequenced sample was peripheral blood. V and J are TRBV30 and TRBJ2-5, with D perhaps TRBD1 (6 bases). The CDR3 sequence: CAWSVGAGVLTQYF. CDR3 sequence (DNA): TGTGCCTGGAGTGTTGGGGCAGGGGTATTGACCCAGTACTTC.